This record concerns one T cell receptor beta chain sequence. The same CDR3 arises from other DNA sequences in this sample as well. Authors' methods: Scientists estimated how many nucleated cells there were by amplifying reference gene primers. Measured with immunoSEQ multiplex PCR; TCRdb has only the in-frame clones, and not every one. The V and J calls and clone size come from that table; D and trimming were worked out from the DNA. The data hold over 250,000 clones, with about 88% observed a single time. The data were taken from a study of blood T cell repertoires in COVID-19. Study overall: PBMCs, B-cell-depleted T cells, or T cells provided the cDNA or gDNA that made up the material.

The germline CDR1 and CDR2 sequences are LNHDA and SQIVND (reference sequence). The CDR3 has 13 amino acids. With 4 bases clipped from V and 0 bases from J, the junction kept 0 bases outside the gene matches. The sequencing sample was made of peripheral blood. The sequence was obtained from a man between 60 and 75 years old who had recovered from COVID-19. The V and J genes are TRBV19 and TRBJ2-7; 7 positions agree with TRBD1. This CDR3 reads CASSRTGSYEQYF. The DNA for the CDR3 is TGTGCCAGTAGTAGGACAGGCTCCTACGAGCAGTACTTC.